This T cell receptor (beta chain) was documented in a study of OX40 agonist ivuxolimab in advanced cancers. With respect to the entire study: Ivuxolimab was a fully human IgG2 agonistic monoclonal antibody targeting the costimulatory receptor OX40 (CD134). Intravenous ivuxolimab was administered to patients every 2 weeks at six dose levels: 0.01, 0.1, 0.3, 1.5, 3 and 10 mg/kg. Of the 50 or so patients in dose escalation, about 20 had hepatocellular carcinoma, about 15 had melanoma, 9 had renal cell carcinoma and 9 had head and neck cancer. In the dose-escalation cohort, over 65% of patients were male, and the mean age was approximately 55 years, with a range of roughly 20 to 85. Patients were allowed to have had prior anti-PD-1, anti-PD-L1 or anti-CTLA-4 therapy, and 30% to 40% of the dose-escalation patients had previously received checkpoint inhibitors. Partial responses were achieved by three dose-escalation patients, of whom one had hepatocellular carcinoma and two had cutaneous melanoma. Peripheral TCRbeta sequencing aimed to test whether ivuxolimab altered TCR sequence diversity and caused clonal T-cell expansion. The paper covers the monotherapy dose-escalation part of the phase I ivuxolimab trial, which included N ≈ 52 patients. What the authors observed across the whole study: In partial responders in the 0.1-3.0 mg/kg groups, normalized peripheral clonal expansion was found to be among the lowest, especially among CD8+ T cells. At doses from 0.1 to 3.0 mg/kg, clonal expansion was seen in both CD4+ and CD8+ blood T cells between baseline and week 6. Low levels of normalized T-cell clonal expansion were also seen in some patients who did not respond. After ivuxolimab, more expanded clones were found on average in CD8+ T cells than in CD4+ T cells. The antigen specificity of the clonally expanded peripheral T cells was not determined.

V gives up 5 bases and J gives up 0 bases, and the segment between their germline ends measures 8 bases. Its CDR3 holds 13 amino acids, cysteine through phenylalanine. The entry retains the CDR3 DNA only, 39 bases that are in frame from base 1. Per the germline V gene (reference sequence), MNHNY is the CDR1 and SVGAGI is the CDR2. To sequence the TCRbeta CDR3 region, genomic DNA was isolated from the sorted cells. The immunoSEQ Assay was used for sequencing of TCRbeta CDR3 regions. In TCRdb, the immuneACCESS table is reduced to in-frame sequences with V and J assigned. These tables do not hold every clone; where another copy was compared, an unresolved V gene accounts for under half, and the others remain unexplained. This sample is represented by 95,000 to 150,000 clones; around 93% of them were singletons. Of the sample, roughly 0.15% is held by the ten largest clones. The trial excluded patients who had a history of autoimmune disease or who were on systemic immunosuppression. Peripheral blood for TCR sequencing was drawn from every dose cohort at baseline, at cycle 4 day 1 and at cycle 7 day 1. Samples were obtained from an open-label, multicenter, first-in-human phase I dose-escalation trial of ivuxolimab. Adults with locally advanced or metastatic head and neck squamous cell, hepatocellular, melanoma or renal cell carcinoma were enrolled in the trial. Before TCR sequencing, CD4+ T cells and CD8+ T cells were sorted from peripheral blood as separate populations.

As to this clone: Its antigen is unknown. The input lacks base qualities; no much larger clone sits a single base away.

This chain joins TRBV6-6 to TRBJ2-7; no D gene can be assigned with confidence. Sequenced here: CD4+ or CD8+ T cells sorted from blood, sampled in a trial of the OX40 agonist ivuxolimab. This clonotype originated in an adult with an advanced solid tumor such as melanoma, head and neck, liver or kidney cancer. The base sequence is TGTGCCAGCAGTCCCCGGCACTCCTACGAGCAGTACTTC. Protein translation: CASSPRHSYEQYF.